This T cell receptor beta chain emerged from a study of response to subunit inactivated influenza vaccine. V lost 6 bases to trimming and J lost 6 bases, with 15 bases between them. Germline V lookup: CDR1 ENHRY, CDR2 SYGVKD. This CDR3 contains 15 residues. Comments on this clonotype: The antigen is unknown.

TCRdb reprocessed the RT-PCR reads via MiXCR and lists one record per CDR3 protein. In the table there are a few hundred thousand distinct CDR3 sequences, around 13% of which are singletons. Findings and limits, study-wide: Researchers suggested that each seasonal influenza vaccination recruits few new T cells.

The sequences come from PBMCs from blood, collected less than 13 days after vaccination. This chain joins TRBV10-3 and TRBJ1-6; maybe TRBD1 (6 bases). The sequence came from a man over 45 who received an inactivated influenza vaccine. The DNA for the CDR3 is TGTGCCATCAGAGAAACAGGGACGGCTAATTCACCCCTCCACTTT. It is translated as CAIRETGTANSPLHF.